This T cell receptor beta chain was sequenced during a study of Tregs in tolerant kidney transplant recipients. Unstimulated Tregs (CD4+CD25+CD127-) and CD4+CD25- non-Tregs were sorted from PBMCs. This CDR3 is built from 14 residues. V was pared by 5 bases and J by 10 bases, with 17 bases between. Germline CDR1 and CDR2: SEHNR and FQNEAQ (reference sequence). Study outcomes and limitations: Expanding Tregs on activated donor B cells appeared to best identify donor-specific TCRbeta clones. No direct test of biological reproducibility was done here.

Clones were read by immunoSEQ multiplex PCR, and TCRdb kept only the in-frame ones, dropping some. The sample lists roughly 70,000 clones, 84% occurring once. As to this clone: As yet, its antigen is unknown.

This TCR derives from a human donor in good health. The chain recombines TRBV7-9 with TRBJ1-4; D is unresolved. Sequenced material: CD4+ T cells from blood. The DNA for the CDR3 is TGTGCCAGCAGCGAAGAAGGGCATGGTGGAAAACTGTTTTTT. It codes for CASSEEGHGGKLFF.